The source of this T cell receptor beta chain is a study of T cells in tuberculosis. About the research overall: Within 7 days of starting treatment, or before, PBMC were stored.

Per the germline V gene, CDR1 is SGHRS and CDR2 is YFSETQ. CDR3 size: 16 residues. Unmatched junction bases numbered 1, after V lost 0 bases and J lost 1 base. Time point defined: new active TB diagnosis, blood taken before or within 7 days of starting treatment. Patients were newly diagnosed, HIV-seronegative, and aged 18 or older. Positive smear microscopy and/or M. tuberculosis culture confirmed active disease. Unsorted cryopreserved PBMC were sequenced, averaging around 100,000 T cells per clinical donor. The assay was immunoSEQ multiplex PCR, and TCRdb's table has in-frame clones only and misses some. Of about 35,000 clones listed, approximately 93% were seen once; the top ten hold approximately 10%.

J is TRBJ2-5 and V is TRBV5-1; 12 bases agree with TRBD2. This TCR was sampled from an adult with tuberculosis. The sample here was PBMCs, taken at tuberculosis diagnosis. Written as DNA, the CDR3 is TGCGCCAGCAGCTTGGGACTAGCGGGGGCCCAAGAGACCCAGTACTTC. This sequence encodes CASSLGLAGAQETQYF.